The rows below give T cell receptor beta chains drawn from one sample of a study of shared clonotypes between healthy human individuals. The repertoire was sequenced with immunoSEQ multiplex PCR; TCRdb's copy has only in-frame clones and lacks some. This repertoire shows 640,000 or so clones, less than 80% found once; its top ten account for approximately 1.8%. Material: memory CD4+ T cells sorted from blood. These receptors were taken from a woman aged 25 to 39 in good health. CDR3s include the opening cysteine and the closing phenylalanine or tryptophan. A D gene is named only where the DNA matches it firmly. Only some rows state a clone size, as once, few, many or a class for expanded clones.

D gene | J gene | V gene | clone size | CDR3 protein | CDR3 DNA
TRBD1 | TRBJ2-7 | TRBV2 | few | CASRDNLGQFNGYEQYF | TGTGCCAGCAGGGATAATTTGGGACAGTTTAACGGCTACGAGCAGTACTTC
TRBD2 | TRBJ2-1 | TRBV5-4 | NA | CASSSGTSGRMIGSYNEQFF | TGTGCCAGCAGCTCTGGGACTAGCGGGAGAATGATAGGCTCCTACAATGAGCAGTTCTTC
NA | TRBJ1-1 | TRBV4-1 | NA | CASSQRNVDLRNTEAFF | TGCGCCAGCAGCCAACGGAATGTTGACTTAAGGAACACTGAAGCTTTCTTT
NA | TRBJ2-2 | TRBV5-1 | NA | CASSLQQGVGELFF | TGCGCCAGCAGCTTACAACAGGGAGTCGGGGAGCTGTTTTTT
NA | TRBJ2-7 | TRBV27 | NA | CASSLWGSYEQYF | TGTGCCAGCAGTTTATGGGGCTCCTACGAGCAGTACTTC
NA | TRBJ2-3 | TRBV7-6 | few | CASSLESLGGGDTQYF | TGTGCCAGCAGCTTAGAATCCTTGGGGGGAGGAGATACGCAGTATTTT
NA | TRBJ2-2 | TRBV5-1 | few | CASSLAGLNTGELFF | TGCGCCAGCAGCTTGGCGGGTTTGAACACCGGGGAGCTGTTTTTT
NA | TRBJ1-1 | TRBV2 | NA | CASNRVENTEAFF | TGTGCCAGTAACAGGGTGGAGAACACTGAAGCTTTCTTT
TRBD1 | TRBJ1-2 | TRBV19 | NA | CASRGQGEGYTF | TGTGCCAGTAGAGGACAGGGGGAAGGCTACACCTTC
NA | TRBJ1-5 | TRBV7-7 | NA | CASSPHLNQPQHF | TGTGCCAGCAGTCCGCACCTCAATCAGCCCCAGCATTTT
NA | TRBJ2-3 | TRBV2 | NA | CTSQLDTQYF | TGTACCAGCCAGTTAGATACGCAGTATTTT